This is a list of T cell receptor beta chains from one sample in a study of glioma-infiltrating T cells. Using its own MiXCR run on the multiplex PCR reads, TCRdb lists one record per CDR3 protein. The sample records tens of thousands of distinct CDR3 sequences, around a quarter being singletons. Sequencing was performed on glioma tissue, nonneoplastic brain tissue, or PBMCs (not recorded which). These receptors originate from a human donor with low-grade glioma or glioblastoma, undergoing nonglioma brain surgery, or in good health (not recorded which). The CDR3 runs from the conserved cysteine through the conserved F or W. The order of the fields is clone size, J gene, CDR3 length, V gene, D gene, CDR3 protein, CDR3 DNA. D genes are given only for firm matches. Size is stated for part of the rows, as once, few or many counts, or as a class when the clone is expanded.

abundance: many; j_gene: TRBJ2-7; len: 13; v_gene: TRBV18; d_gene: -; CDR3aa: CASSPRGSNEQYF; CDR3nt: TGTGCCAGCTCACCACGGGGCTCTAACGAGCAGTACTTC
abundance: many; j_gene: TRBJ2-7; len: 15; v_gene: TRBV20-1; d_gene: TRBD2; CDR3aa: CSAREVGGRRNEQYF; CDR3nt: TGCAGTGCTAGAGAAGTAGGCGGGAGGCGGAACGAGCAGTACTTC
abundance: many; j_gene: TRBJ2-3; len: 15; v_gene: TRBV5-1; d_gene: TRBD2; CDR3aa: CASSPGLADFDTQYF; CDR3nt: TGCGCCAGCAGCCCGGGACTAGCGGACTTTGATACGCAGTATTTT
abundance: many; j_gene: TRBJ1-2; len: 12; v_gene: TRBV28; d_gene: -; CDR3aa: CASSLGKYGYTF; CDR3nt: TGTGCCAGCAGTTTAGGGAAGTATGGCTACACCTTC
abundance: many; j_gene: TRBJ1-2; len: 13; v_gene: TRBV28; d_gene: -; CDR3aa: CASSLADLRGYTF; CDR3nt: TGTGCCAGCAGTTTAGCAGATCTTCGAGGCTACACCTTC
abundance: many; j_gene: TRBJ2-7; len: 15; v_gene: TRBV7-2; d_gene: -; CDR3aa: CASSLDGNLPYEQYF; CDR3nt: TGTGCCAGCAGCTTAGACGGCAACCTCCCCTACGAGCAGTACTTC
abundance: many; j_gene: TRBJ1-2; len: 14; v_gene: TRBV3-1; d_gene: -; CDR3aa: CASSPIVPNYGYTF; CDR3nt: TGTGCCAGCAGCCCGATAGTACCTAACTATGGCTACACCTTC
abundance: medium-sized; j_gene: TRBJ1-1; len: 12; v_gene: TRBV20-1; d_gene: TRBD1; CDR3aa: CSARDRGTEAFF; CDR3nt: TGCAGTGCTAGGGACAGGGGGACTGAAGCTTTCTTT
abundance: many; j_gene: TRBJ2-5; len: 13; v_gene: TRBV3-1; d_gene: -; CDR3aa: CASSQYSQETQYF; CDR3nt: TGTGCCAGCAGCCAATACAGCCAAGAGACCCAGTACTTC
abundance: many; j_gene: TRBJ2-1; len: 16; v_gene: TRBV6-1; d_gene: TRBD2; CDR3aa: CASSLGLAGGNNEQFF; CDR3nt: TGTGCCAGCAGTTTGGGACTAGCGGGGGGGAACAATGAGCAGTTCTTC
abundance: many; j_gene: TRBJ1-2; len: 13; v_gene: TRBV5-4; d_gene: -; CDR3aa: CASTLGHNYGYTF; CDR3nt: TGTGCCAGCACACTAGGCCATAACTATGGCTACACCTTC
abundance: -; j_gene: TRBJ1-5; len: 16; v_gene: TRBV10-2; d_gene: TRBD1; CDR3aa: CASSVRQGDPVGPQHF; CDR3nt: TGCGCCAGCAGTGTACGACAGGGCGACCCCGTGGGGCCCCAGCATTTT
abundance: many; j_gene: TRBJ2-1; len: 13; v_gene: TRBV7-2; d_gene: -; CDR3aa: CASSFAGGVAQFF; CDR3nt: TGTGCCAGCAGCTTTGCGGGCGGAGTAGCTCAGTTCTTC
abundance: many; j_gene: TRBJ2-5; len: 14; v_gene: TRBV25-1; d_gene: -; CDR3aa: CASSRQDPQETQYF; CDR3nt: TGTGCCAGCTCGAGACAGGACCCCCAAGAGACCCAGTACTTC
abundance: many; j_gene: TRBJ2-7; len: 15; v_gene: TRBV6-1; d_gene: TRBD2; CDR3aa: CASRGGGTGTYEQYF; CDR3nt: TGTGCCAGCAGGGGCGGGGGAACGGGAACCTACGAGCAGTACTTC
abundance: -; j_gene: TRBJ1-5; len: 18; v_gene: TRBV11-2; d_gene: TRBD1; CDR3aa: CASSSGTGGPYSNQPQHF; CDR3nt: TGTGCCAGCAGTTCCGGGACAGGGGGCCCCTATAGCAATCAGCCCCAGCATTTT
abundance: once; j_gene: TRBJ1-2; len: 13; v_gene: TRBV12-3/TRBV12-4; d_gene: -; CDR3aa: CASSLGSGAGYTF; CDR3nt: TGTGCCAGCAGTTTAGGGTCAGGGGCCGGCTACACCTTC
abundance: -; j_gene: TRBJ2-5; len: 11; v_gene: TRBV28; d_gene: -; CDR3aa: CAGGPGETQYF; CDR3nt: TGTGCCGGAGGGCCAGGGGAGACCCAGTACTTC